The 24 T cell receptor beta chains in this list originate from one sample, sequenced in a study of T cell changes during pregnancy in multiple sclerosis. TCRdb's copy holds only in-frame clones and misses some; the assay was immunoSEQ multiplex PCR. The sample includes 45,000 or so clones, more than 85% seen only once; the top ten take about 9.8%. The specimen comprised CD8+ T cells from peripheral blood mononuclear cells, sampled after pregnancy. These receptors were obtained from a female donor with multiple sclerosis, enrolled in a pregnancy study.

The CDR3 loop is CASSILLHNEQFF. The CDR3 DNA reads as TGTGCCAGCAGCATCCTTCTCCACAATGAGCAGTTCTTC. The chain joins TRBV7-9 to TRBJ2-1, with D uncertain. Per the germline V gene, CDR1 is SEHNR and CDR2 is FQNEAQ (reference sequence). V was shortened by 5 bases and J by 5 bases, with 10 bases between the two germline ends. CDR3 size: 13 residues. The full variable domain, completed using reference TRBV7-9 and TRBJ2-1, is DTGVSQNPRHKITKRGQNVTFRCDPISEHNRLYWYRQTLGQGPEFLTYFQNEAQLEKSRLLSDRFSAERPKGSFSTLEIQRTEQGDSAMYLCASSILLHNEQFFGPGTRLTVL.

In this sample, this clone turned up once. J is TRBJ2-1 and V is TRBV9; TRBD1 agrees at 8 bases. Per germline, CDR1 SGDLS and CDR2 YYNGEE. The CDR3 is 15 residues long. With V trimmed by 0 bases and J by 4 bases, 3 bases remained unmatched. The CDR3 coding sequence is TGTGCCAGCAGCGTAGAAGGGACAGGATACAATGAGCAGTTCTTC. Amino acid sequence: CASSVEGTGYNEQFF.

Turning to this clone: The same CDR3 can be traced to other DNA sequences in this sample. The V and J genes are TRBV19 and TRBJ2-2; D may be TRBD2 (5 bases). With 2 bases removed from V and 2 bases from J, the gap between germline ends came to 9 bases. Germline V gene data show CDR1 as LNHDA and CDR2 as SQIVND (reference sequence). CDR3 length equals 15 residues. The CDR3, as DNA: TGTGCCAGTAGTATAACCGGGGTTAACACCGGGGAGCTGTTTTTT. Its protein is CASSITGVNTGELFF.

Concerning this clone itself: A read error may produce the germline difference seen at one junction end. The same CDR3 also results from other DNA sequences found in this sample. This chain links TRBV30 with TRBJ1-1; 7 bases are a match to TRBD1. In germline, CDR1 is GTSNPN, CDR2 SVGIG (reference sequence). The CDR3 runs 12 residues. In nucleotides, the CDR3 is TGTGCCTGGGCACAGGGGAGGACTGAGGCTTTCTTT. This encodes CAWAQGRTEAFF. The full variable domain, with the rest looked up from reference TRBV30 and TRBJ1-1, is SQTIHQWPATLVQPVGSPLSLECTVEGTSNPNLYWYRQAAGRGLQLLFYSVGIGQISSEVPQNLSASRPQDRQFILSSKKLLLSDSGFYLCAWAQGRTEAFFGQGTRLTVV.

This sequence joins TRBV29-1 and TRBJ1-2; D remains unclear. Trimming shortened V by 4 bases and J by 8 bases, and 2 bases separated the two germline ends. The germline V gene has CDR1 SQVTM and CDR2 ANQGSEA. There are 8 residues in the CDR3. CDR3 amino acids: CSVAGYTF. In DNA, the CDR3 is TGCAGCGTTGCGGGCTACACCTTC.

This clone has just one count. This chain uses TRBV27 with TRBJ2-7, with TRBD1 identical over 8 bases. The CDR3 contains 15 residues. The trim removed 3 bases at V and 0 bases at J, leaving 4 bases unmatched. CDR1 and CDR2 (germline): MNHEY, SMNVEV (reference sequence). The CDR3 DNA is TGTGCCAGCAGTTTTGGGACAGGAACCTCCTACGAGCAGTACTTC. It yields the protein CASSFGTGTSYEQYF.

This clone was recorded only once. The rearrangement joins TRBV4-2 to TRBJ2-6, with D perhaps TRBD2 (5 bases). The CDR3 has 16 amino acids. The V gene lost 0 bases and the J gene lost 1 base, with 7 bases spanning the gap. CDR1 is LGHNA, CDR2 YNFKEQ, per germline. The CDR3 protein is CASSQDGDSGANVLTF. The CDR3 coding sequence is TGTGCCAGCAGCCAAGACGGGGATTCTGGGGCCAACGTCCTGACTTTC.

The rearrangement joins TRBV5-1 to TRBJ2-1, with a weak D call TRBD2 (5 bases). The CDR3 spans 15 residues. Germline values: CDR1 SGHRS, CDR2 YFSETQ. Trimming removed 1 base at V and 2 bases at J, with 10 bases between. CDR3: CASSLQRSAYNEQFF. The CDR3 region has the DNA TGCGCCAGCAGCTTGCAGCGGTCCGCCTACAATGAGCAGTTCTTC.

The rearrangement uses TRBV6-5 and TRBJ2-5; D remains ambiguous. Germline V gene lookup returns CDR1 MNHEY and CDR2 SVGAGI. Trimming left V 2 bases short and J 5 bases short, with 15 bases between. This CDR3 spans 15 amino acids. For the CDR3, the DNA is TGTGCCAGCAGTTACCCCATCAAAGTGGAGGAGACCCAGTACTTC. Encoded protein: CASSYPIKVEETQYF.

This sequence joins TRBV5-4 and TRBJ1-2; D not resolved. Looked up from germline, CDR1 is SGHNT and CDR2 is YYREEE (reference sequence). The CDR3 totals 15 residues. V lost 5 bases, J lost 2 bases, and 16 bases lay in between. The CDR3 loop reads CASSRPGLPNYGYTF. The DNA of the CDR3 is TGTGCCAGCAGTCGCCCCGGACTCCCCAACTATGGCTACACCTTC.

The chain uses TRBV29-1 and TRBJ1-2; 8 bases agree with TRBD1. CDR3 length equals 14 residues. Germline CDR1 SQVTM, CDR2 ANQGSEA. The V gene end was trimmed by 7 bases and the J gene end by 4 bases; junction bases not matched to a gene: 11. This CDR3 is CSAIGQGGPYGYTF. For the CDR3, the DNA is TGCAGCGCCATAGGACAGGGTGGCCCCTATGGCTACACCTTC.

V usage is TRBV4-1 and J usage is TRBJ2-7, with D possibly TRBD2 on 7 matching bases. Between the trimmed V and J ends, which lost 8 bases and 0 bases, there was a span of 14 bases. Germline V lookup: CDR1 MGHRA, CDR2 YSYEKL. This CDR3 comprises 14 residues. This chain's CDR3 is CASGGASNSYEQYF. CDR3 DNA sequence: TGCGCCAGCGGGGGGGCATCTAACTCCTACGAGCAGTACTTC.

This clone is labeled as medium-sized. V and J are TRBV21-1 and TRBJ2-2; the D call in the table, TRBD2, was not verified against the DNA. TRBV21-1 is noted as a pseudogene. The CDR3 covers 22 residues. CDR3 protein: CASSKEGVDWGGPHANTGELFF. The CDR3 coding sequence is TGTGCCAGCAGCAAAGAAGGAGTTGATTGGGGGGGGCCACACGCGAACACCGGGGAGCTGTTTTTT.

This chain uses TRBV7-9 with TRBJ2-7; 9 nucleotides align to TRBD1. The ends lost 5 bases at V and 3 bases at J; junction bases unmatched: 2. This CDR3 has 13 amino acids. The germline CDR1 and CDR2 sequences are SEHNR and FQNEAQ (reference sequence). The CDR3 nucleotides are TGTGCCAGCAGCAAGGACAGGGGCTACGAGCAGTACTTC. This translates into CASSKDRGYEQYF.

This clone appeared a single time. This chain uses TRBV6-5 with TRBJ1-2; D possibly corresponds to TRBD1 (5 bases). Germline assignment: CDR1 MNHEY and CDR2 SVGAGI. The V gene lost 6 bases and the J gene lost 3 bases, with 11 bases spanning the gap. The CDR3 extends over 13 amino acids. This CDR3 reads CASSRDLHYGYTF. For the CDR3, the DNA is TGTGCCAGCAGCCGGGACTTGCACTATGGCTACACCTTC.

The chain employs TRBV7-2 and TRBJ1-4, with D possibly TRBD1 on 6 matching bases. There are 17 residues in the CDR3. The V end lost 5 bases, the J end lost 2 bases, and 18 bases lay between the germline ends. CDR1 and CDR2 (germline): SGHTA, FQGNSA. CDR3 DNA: TGTGCCAGCAGCCTACGTAGGACAGCCGGCACTAATGAAAAACTGTTTTTT. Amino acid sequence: CASSLRRTAGTNEKLFF. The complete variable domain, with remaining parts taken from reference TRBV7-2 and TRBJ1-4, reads GAGVSQSPSNKVTEKGKDVELRCDPISGHTALYWYRQSLGQGLEFLIYFQGNSAPDKSGLPSDRFSAERTGGSVSTLTIQRTQQEDSAVYLCASSLRRTAGTNEKLFFGSGTQLSVL.

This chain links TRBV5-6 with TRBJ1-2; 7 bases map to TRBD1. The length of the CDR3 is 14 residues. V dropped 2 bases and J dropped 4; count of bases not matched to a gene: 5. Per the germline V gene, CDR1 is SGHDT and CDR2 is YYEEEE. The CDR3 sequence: CASSFGQGGYGYTF. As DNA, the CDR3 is TGTGCCAGCAGCTTTGGGCAGGGGGGCTATGGCTACACCTTC.

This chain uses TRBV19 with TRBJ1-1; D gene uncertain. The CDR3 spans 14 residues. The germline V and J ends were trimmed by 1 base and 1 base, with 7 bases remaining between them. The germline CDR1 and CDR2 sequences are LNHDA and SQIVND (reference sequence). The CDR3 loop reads CASSIGRGNTEAFF. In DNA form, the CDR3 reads TGTGCCAGTAGTATAGGTCGGGGGAACACTGAAGCTTTCTTT.

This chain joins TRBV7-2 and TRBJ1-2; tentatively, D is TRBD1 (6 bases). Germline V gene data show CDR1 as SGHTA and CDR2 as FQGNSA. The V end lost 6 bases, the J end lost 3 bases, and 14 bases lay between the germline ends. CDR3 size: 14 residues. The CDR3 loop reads CASSSLTGDYGYTF. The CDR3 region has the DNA TGTGCCAGCAGTTCTCTGACAGGTGACTATGGCTACACCTTC.

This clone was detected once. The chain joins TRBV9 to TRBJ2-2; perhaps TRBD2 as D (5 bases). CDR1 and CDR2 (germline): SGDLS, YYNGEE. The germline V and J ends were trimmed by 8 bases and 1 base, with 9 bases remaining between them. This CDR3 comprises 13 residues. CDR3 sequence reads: CASFRENTGELFF. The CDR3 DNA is TGTGCCAGTTTCCGGGAGAACACCGGGGAGCTGTTTTTT.

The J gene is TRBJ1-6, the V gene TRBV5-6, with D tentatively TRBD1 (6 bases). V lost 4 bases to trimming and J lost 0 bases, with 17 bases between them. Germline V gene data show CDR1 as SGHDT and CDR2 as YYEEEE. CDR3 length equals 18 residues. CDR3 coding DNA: TGTGCCAGCAGCGACGGACAGCTCCTCAGCTCCTATAATTCACCCCTCCACTTT. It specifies CASSDGQLLSSYNSPLHF.

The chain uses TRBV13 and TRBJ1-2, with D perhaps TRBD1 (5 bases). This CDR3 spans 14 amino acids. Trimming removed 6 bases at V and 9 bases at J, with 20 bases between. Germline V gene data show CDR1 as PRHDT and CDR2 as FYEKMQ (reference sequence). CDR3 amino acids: CASSSTVMVKSYTF. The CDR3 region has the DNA TGTGCCAGCAGTTCGACAGTGATGGTTAAAAGCTACACCTTC.

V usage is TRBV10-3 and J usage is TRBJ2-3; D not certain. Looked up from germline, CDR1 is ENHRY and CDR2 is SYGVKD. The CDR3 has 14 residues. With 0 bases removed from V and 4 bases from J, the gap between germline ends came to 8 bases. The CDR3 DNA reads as TGTGCCATCAGTGAGTCGACGGAGTCAGATACGCAGTATTTT. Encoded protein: CAISESTESDTQYF.

CDR3 sequence (DNA): TGTGCCAGCAGTCGCGACAGGGGGCCGTACACTGAAGCTTTCTTT. Amino acids: CASSRDRGPYTEAFF. This chain links TRBV2 with TRBJ1-1, with 10 bases lining up with TRBD1. V dropped 5 bases and J dropped 3; count of bases not matched to a gene: 6. This CDR3 is 15 amino acids long. CDR1 and CDR2 from the germline V gene are SNHLY and FYNNEI.